Presented here are 23 T cell receptor beta chains from one specimen sequenced in a study of Graves' ophthalmopathy and Graves' hyperthyroidism. From RNA, the CDR3 regions of TCR beta chains were amplified and sequenced. The authors performed first-round RT-PCR with HTBI primers and then a second-round multiplex PCR. TCRdb reprocessed the multiplex PCR reads via MiXCR and lists one record per CDR3 protein. The sample shows under 350,000 distinct CDR3 sequences, roughly 17% of them seen only once. Sequences were obtained from peripheral blood. The source of these receptors is an adult man with Graves' ophthalmopathy.

This clonotype appeared many times. The chain carries TRBV5-1 and TRBJ1-2, with TRBD1 matching over 8 bases. The CDR3 spans 14 residues. After removal of 4 bases from V and 7 bases from J, the junction contained 9 bases not matched to a gene. Germline CDR1 and CDR2: SGHRS and YFSETQ. In DNA, the CDR3 is TGCGCCAGCAGCCCGGGAACAGGGGGAGTTGGCTACACCTTC. Its translation is CASSPGTGGVGYTF.

This clonotype was recorded at least ten times. The chain couples TRBV6-1 to TRBJ1-5; D is undetermined. This CDR3 region has 15 residues. The V gene lost 4 bases and the J gene lost 2 bases, with 12 bases spanning the gap. From germline, CDR1 is MNHNS and CDR2 SASEGT. Written as DNA, the CDR3 is TGTGCCAGCAGTGGGGCCCGCTGGGGCAATCAGCCCCAGCATTTT. Its translation is CASSGARWGNQPQHF.

Many counts were recorded for this clonotype. The J gene is TRBJ1-2, the V gene TRBV20-1; D gene unclear. Germline loops: CDR1 DFQATT, CDR2 SNEGSKA (reference sequence). Trimming left V 0 bases short and J 0 bases short, with 14 bases between. The CDR3 is 16 residues long. CDR3 amino acids: CSARDGHRHPNYGYTF. The CDR3, as DNA: TGCAGTGCTAGAGATGGGCACCGCCATCCTAACTATGGCTACACCTTC.

This clonotype has at least ten counts. The chain links TRBV20-1 to TRBJ1-1; tentatively, D is TRBD1 (6 bases). V gave up 0 bases and J gave up 4 bases, with 9 bases separating them. The germline V gene encodes CDR1 DFQATT and CDR2 SNEGSKA (reference sequence). The CDR3 sequence is 13 residues long. CDR3 DNA: TGCAGTGCTAGAGAAACAGGGATCACTGAAGCTTTCTTT. This codes for CSARETGITEAFF.

This clonotype was counted ten times or more. V and J are TRBV7-2 and TRBJ1-1; no firm D call. The CDR3 length is 13 residues. The germline V and J ends were trimmed by 1 base and 7 bases, with 10 bases remaining between them. The germline V gene has CDR1 SGHTA and CDR2 FQGNSA. The CDR3 region is CASSLGGRVEAFF. The CDR3 region has the DNA TGTGCCAGCAGCTTAGGGGGTAGGGTTGAAGCTTTCTTT.

This clonotype was detected ten times or more. The genes are TRBV18 and TRBJ1-6; no clear D gene. Germline CDR1 reads KGHSH; CDR2 reads LQKENI. The CDR3 has 15 amino acids. The V gene lost 6 bases and the J gene lost 7 bases, with 16 bases spanning the gap. In DNA, the CDR3 is TGTGCCAGCTCGCAGACTACTGAGGGAAATTCACCCCTCCACTTT. The encoded protein is CASSQTTEGNSPLHF.

This clonotype has at least ten counts. This chain uses TRBV20-1 with TRBJ1-5; weak D call: TRBD1 (5 bases). Per the germline V gene, CDR1 is DFQATT and CDR2 is SNEGSKA (reference sequence). The length of the CDR3 is 15 residues. V lost 4 bases and J lost 0, with 13 bases in between. Here the CDR3 DNA reads TGCAGTGCTATTTCCGGGGGAGATAGCAATCAGCCCCAGCATTTT. Its translation: CSAISGGDSNQPQHF.

This clonotype was recorded many times. The J gene is TRBJ2-7, the V gene TRBV11-1; D is undetermined. The germline CDR1 and CDR2 sequences are SGHAT and FQDESV (reference sequence). This CDR3 contains 11 residues. V lost 1 base, J lost 5 bases, and 3 bases lay in between. The CDR3 DNA reads as TGTGCCAGCAGCTTAGTCAACGAGCAGTACTTC. This sequence encodes CASSLVNEQYF.

This clonotype was detected ten times or more. The chain couples TRBV9 to TRBJ2-5, with D maybe TRBD2 (7 bases). The CDR3 contains 14 residues. Germline CDR1 SGDLS, CDR2 YYNGEE. V lost 4 bases and J 5 bases, leaving 15 bases between the germline ends. CDR3 residues: CASSTWGGPETQYF. Written as DNA, the CDR3 is TGTGCCAGCAGCACGTGGGGGGGCCCGGAGACCCAGTACTTC.

The table lists this clonotype with a few counts. It may be a read error: a sequence one base away is much more abundant. Because the CDR3 is missing its conserved closing phenylalanine or tryptophan, this is likely a read error. This chain connects TRBV11-1 to TRBJ2-7; D is perhaps TRBD1 (6 bases). This CDR3 region has 15 residues. V was clipped by 3 bases and J by 2 bases, with 14 bases between them. Germline V gene sequence: CDR1 SGHAT, CDR2 FQDESV (reference sequence). The CDR3 protein is CASSFAGQGTYEQYL. Written as DNA, the CDR3 is TGTGCCAGCAGCTTCGCGGGCCAGGGGACCTACGAGCAGTACCTC.

The sample holds many counts of this clonotype. The CDR3 coding sequence is TGTGCCAGTACCCTTAAGGGACGGAACTCTGGAAACACCATATATTTT. Translated: CASTLKGRNSGNTIYF. V and J are TRBV19 and TRBJ1-3, with D perhaps TRBD1 (5 bases). Germline values: CDR1 LNHDA, CDR2 SQIVND (reference sequence). The CDR3 length is 16 residues. The V gene lost 7 bases and the J gene lost 0 bases, with 16 bases spanning the gap.

This clonotype has a handful of counts. A junction end diverges from the germline sequence, so it may reflect a read error. The V and J genes are TRBV12-3 or TRBV12-4 and TRBJ2-5; D perhaps matches TRBD1 (5 bases). The CDR3 has 13 amino acids. The CDR3 nucleotides read TGTGCCAGCAGTTCAGGGTACCAAGAGACCCTGTACTTC. It codes for CASSSGYQETLYF.

This clonotype has at least ten counts. This chain joins TRBV20-1 and TRBJ2-7, with 7 bases identical to TRBD2. This CDR3 contains 14 residues. Germline V CDR1 and CDR2: DFQATT, SNEGSKA (reference sequence). V was clipped by 1 base and J by 5 bases; unmatched bases: 8. CDR3 coding DNA: TGCAGTGCTAGAGCGGGAGCGGGGTGGAACGAGCAGTACTTC. It encodes CSARAGAGWNEQYF.

This clonotype was seen repeatedly, ten times or more. The chain carries TRBV27 and TRBJ2-7, with 8 bases aligning to TRBD1. J gave up 2 bases and V 6 bases, and 6 bases lay outside the gene matches. The CDR3 has 14 amino acids. In germline, CDR1 is MNHEY, CDR2 SMNVEV (reference sequence). The CDR3 spells CASRPGGQTYEQYF. DNA of the CDR3: TGTGCCAGCAGACCAGGGGGCCAAACCTACGAGCAGTACTTC.

This clonotype was seen ten or more times. The rearrangement links TRBV12-3 or TRBV12-4 to TRBJ1-6; 7 bases agree with TRBD1. CDR3 length: 19 residues. Trimming removed 5 bases from V and 0 bases from J; junction bases left unmatched: 13. CDR3 nucleotide sequence: TGTGCCAGCAGTCTAACCGGGACAGCTCTCAGCTCCTATAATTCACCCCTCCACTTT. Translation: CASSLTGTALSSYNSPLHF.

Note on this clonotype: A much larger clone sits a single nucleotide away, making a read error possible. This chain links TRBV4-3 with TRBJ2-7; TRBD1 is a possible D gene (6 bases). Germline CDR1 is LGHNA and CDR2 is YSLEER. Trimming shortened V by 1 base and J by 2 bases, and 9 bases separated the two germline ends. This CDR3 spans 14 amino acids. This chain's CDR3 is CASSQATGPYEQYF. The DNA for the CDR3 is TGCGCCAGCAGCCAAGCTACAGGGCCCTACGAGCAGTACTTC.

Comment on this clonotype: Germline and junction disagree at one end, which may indicate a read error. The chain uses TRBV24-1 and TRBJ1-2; possible D gene TRBD1, 5 bases. Germline-derived CDR1 and CDR2 are KGHDR and SFDVKD. This CDR3 comprises 13 residues. The CDR3 DNA reads as TGTGCCACCAGTAATCCGTTGGGGCACGGCTACATCTTC. Residues: CATSNPLGHGYIF.

This clonotype has a count of ten or more. The CDR3, as DNA: TGTGCCACCAGCTCCGGACTAGCGGATTCCTACGAGCAGTACTTC. Its protein is CATSSGLADSYEQYF. V gene TRBV15 combines with J gene TRBJ2-7; 10 positions match TRBD2. The CDR3 totals 15 residues. V lost 5 bases, J lost 1 base, and 5 bases stayed unmatched. The germline V gene has CDR1 LNHNV and CDR2 YYDKDF (reference sequence). The full variable domain, with the rest looked up from reference TRBV15 and TRBJ2-7, is DAMVIQNPRYQVTQFGKPVTLSCSQTLNHNVMYWYQQKSSQAPKLLFHYYDKDFNNEADTPDNFQSRRPNTSFCFLDIRSPGLGDTAMYLCATSSGLADSYEQYFGPGTRLTVT.

This clonotype was observed a handful of times. J is TRBJ2-5 and V is TRBV11-2; 7 nucleotides align to TRBD1. This CDR3 comprises 19 residues. Germline-derived CDR1 and CDR2 are SGHAT and FQNNGV. V lost 3 bases and J lost 3; bases outside the gene matches: 19. CDR3 coding DNA: TGTGCCAGCAGCTTCCGACTTTCCCCCACCGGGACAGAGAAAGAGACCCAGTACTTC. It specifies CASSFRLSPTGTEKETQYF.

CDR3: CASSLKSSGLTEAFF. As DNA, the CDR3 is TGTGCCAGCAGCTTAAAAAGCTCGGGTTTGACTGAAGCTTTCTTT. J is TRBJ1-1 and V is TRBV11-2; D gene unclear. V was shortened by 2 bases and J by 5 bases, with 15 bases between the two germline ends. CDR3 length: 15 residues. In germline, CDR1 is SGHAT, CDR2 FQNNGV.

This clonotype was recorded many times. The chain is built from TRBV7-2 and TRBJ2-7; D call uncertain. This CDR3 has 15 amino acids. Trimming took off 1 base at V and 1 base at J, with 11 bases between the two ends. Germline assignment: CDR1 SGHTA and CDR2 FQGNSA. Here the CDR3 DNA reads TGTGCCAGCAGCTTAGTACAGCTTCCTTCCTACGAGCAGTACTTC. Amino acids: CASSLVQLPSYEQYF.

This clonotype was counted many times. J is TRBJ1-2 and V is TRBV6-1; D gene ambiguous. V was clipped by 8 bases and J by 10 bases, with 23 bases between them. The CDR3 sequence is 14 residues long. CDR1 MNHNS and CDR2 SASEGT come from the germline V gene. The chain's CDR3 is CASYLLAAPFAYTF. CDR3 in DNA: TGTGCCAGCTACCTTTTGGCAGCCCCCTTTGCCTACACCTTC.

This clonotype came up many times. The chain is built from TRBV4-3 and TRBJ1-5; D is ambiguous. The V end lost 0 bases, the J end lost 3 bases, and 9 bases lay between the germline ends. CDR3 length equals 15 residues. CDR1 and CDR2 from the germline V gene are LGHNA and YSLEER. The CDR3 sequence: CASSQERRYNQPQHF. The DNA for the CDR3 is TGCGCCAGCAGCCAAGAGCGGCGTTACAATCAGCCCCAGCATTTT.